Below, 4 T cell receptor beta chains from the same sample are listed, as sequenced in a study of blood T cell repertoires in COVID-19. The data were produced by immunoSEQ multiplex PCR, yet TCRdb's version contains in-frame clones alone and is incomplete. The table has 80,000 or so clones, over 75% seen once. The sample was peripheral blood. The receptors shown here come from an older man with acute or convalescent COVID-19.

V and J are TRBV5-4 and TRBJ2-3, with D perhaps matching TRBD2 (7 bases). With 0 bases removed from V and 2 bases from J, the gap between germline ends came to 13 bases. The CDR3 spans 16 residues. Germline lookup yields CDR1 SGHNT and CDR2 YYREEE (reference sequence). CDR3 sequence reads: CASSLEGGTLTDTQYF. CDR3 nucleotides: TGTGCCAGCAGCTTGGAGGGGGGGACCCTCACAGATACGCAGTATTTT.

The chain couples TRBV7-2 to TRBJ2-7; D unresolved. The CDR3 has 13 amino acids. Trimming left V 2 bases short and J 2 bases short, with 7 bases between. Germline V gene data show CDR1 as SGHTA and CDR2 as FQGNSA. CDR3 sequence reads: CASSLPQTYEQYF. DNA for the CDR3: TGTGCCAGCAGCTTACCACAGACCTACGAGCAGTACTTC.

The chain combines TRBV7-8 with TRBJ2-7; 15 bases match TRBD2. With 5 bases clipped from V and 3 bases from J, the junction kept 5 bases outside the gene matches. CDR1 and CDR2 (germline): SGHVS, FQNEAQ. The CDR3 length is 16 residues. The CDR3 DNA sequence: TGTGCCAGCAGCCAAGGACTAGCGGGGGGGTTCTACGAGCAGTACTTC. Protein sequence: CASSQGLAGGFYEQYF.

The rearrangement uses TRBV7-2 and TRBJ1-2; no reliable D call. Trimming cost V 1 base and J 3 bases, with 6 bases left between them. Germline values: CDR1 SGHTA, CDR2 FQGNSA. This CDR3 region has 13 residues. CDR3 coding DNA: TGTGCCAGCAGCTTAGATAGCGACTATGGCTACACCTTC. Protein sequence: CASSLDSDYGYTF.